This T cell receptor beta chain was sequenced in a study of blood T cells in healthy people across ages. PBMCs numbering at least 6 million were isolated per sample. Primed by a sample-barcoded 5' primer and a J-beta primer mix, a second PCR proceeded for 7 to 11 cycles. Every cDNA was tagged by a template-switch adaptor with 12 random nucleotides. TCRdb reanalysed the 5' RACE reads using MiXCR and keeps one entry per CDR3 protein. This sample has around 1,700,000 distinct CDR3 sequences, with about 28% found just once. Sequencing was carried out using blood. The TCR originated in a woman in her thirties in good health.

The CDR3 protein is CASRGGQTKTIYF. For the CDR3, the DNA is TGTGCCAGCAGGGGAGGACAGACTAAGACCATATATTTT. This chain connects TRBV6-5 to TRBJ1-3; D may be TRBD1 (6 bases). Between the trimmed V and J ends, which lost 6 bases and 10 bases, there was a span of 16 bases. CDR1 MNHEY and CDR2 SVGAGI come from the germline V gene. This CDR3 spans 13 amino acids.